This TCR beta chain was observed in a study of cytomegalovirus exposure and HLA in healthy donors. This CDR3 comprises 14 residues. Trimming left V 0 bases short and J 4 bases short, with 9 bases between. CDR1 SGHRS and CDR2 YFSETQ come from the germline V gene. PCR employed 60 Vbeta and 13 Jbeta primers. The protocol was immunoSEQ multiplex PCR, while the TCRdb copy is restricted to in-frame clones and leaves out a portion. Of approximately 150,000 clones in the sample, 60% to 80% are singletons; the top ten hold approximately 6.3%. The specimen sequenced was PBMCs. The V and J genes are TRBV5-1 and TRBJ2-3, with TRBD2 as a possible D gene (5 bases). This TCR was recovered from a man aged 35-49 years in good health and CMV-seropositive. The CDR3 sequence: CASSLDREADTQYF. CDR3 nucleotide sequence: TGCGCCAGCAGCTTGGATCGGGAAGCAGATACGCAGTATTTT.